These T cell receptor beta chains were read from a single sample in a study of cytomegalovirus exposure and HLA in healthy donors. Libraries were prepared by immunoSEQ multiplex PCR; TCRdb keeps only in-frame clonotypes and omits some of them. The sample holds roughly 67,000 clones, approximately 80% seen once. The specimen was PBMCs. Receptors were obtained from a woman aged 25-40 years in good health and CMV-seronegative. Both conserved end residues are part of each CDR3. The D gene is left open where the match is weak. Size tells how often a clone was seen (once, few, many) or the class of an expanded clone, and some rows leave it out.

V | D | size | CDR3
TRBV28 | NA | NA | CASSRVRFGYDSGANVLTF
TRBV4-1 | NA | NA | CASRLHNAADTQYF
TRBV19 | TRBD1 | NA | CASSTWTGFTDTQYF
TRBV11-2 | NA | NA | CASSLDHRRSYGYTF
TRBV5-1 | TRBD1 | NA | CASSLGTASYEQYF
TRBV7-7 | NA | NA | CASSATGTNTQYF
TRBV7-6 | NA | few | CASSLGYSTGELFF
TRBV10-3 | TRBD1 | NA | CAISPGQADTEAFF
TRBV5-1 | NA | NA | CASSLVGLGQNEQFF
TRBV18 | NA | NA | CASSPSPIDTQYF
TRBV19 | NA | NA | CASSIGRTMNTEAFF
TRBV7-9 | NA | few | CASSSGTFHTGELFF
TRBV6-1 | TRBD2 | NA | CASSSTSGGGGPQYF
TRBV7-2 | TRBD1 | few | CASSQGQGHTEAFF
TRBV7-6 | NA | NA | CASSARGIGNTIYF
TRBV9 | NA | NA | CASSRGTVAYEQYF
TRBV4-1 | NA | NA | CASSQDIRTLEQYF
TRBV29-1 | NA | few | CSADAGDGNIQYF
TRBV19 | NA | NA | CASSIDSGLRNTEAFF
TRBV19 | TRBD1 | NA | CASSEPPGQGNQPQHF
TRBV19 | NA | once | CASSDRGANYGYTF
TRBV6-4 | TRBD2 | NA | CASSDSGGGASDTQYF
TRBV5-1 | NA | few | CASRRGNTIYF
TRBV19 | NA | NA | CASSMGPASYEQYF
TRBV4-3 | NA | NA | CASSQGRLANNEQFF
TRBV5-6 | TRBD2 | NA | CASSLRLAGALTDTQYF
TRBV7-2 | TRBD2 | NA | CASSRRLAGGQETQYF
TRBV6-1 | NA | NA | CASGEDSTKAFF
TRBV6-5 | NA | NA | CASRDLGTYNEQFF
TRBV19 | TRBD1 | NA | CASSLGQGVDQPQHF
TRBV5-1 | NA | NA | CASSLSGDSNQPQHF
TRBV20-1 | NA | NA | CSAKGHGGAFF
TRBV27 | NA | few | CASSPGSEHYEQYF
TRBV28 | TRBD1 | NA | CASSSSGTGGYNSPLHF
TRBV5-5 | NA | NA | CASSSLSSGANVLTF
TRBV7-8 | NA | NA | CASSPGALVNEQYF
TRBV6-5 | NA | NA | CASSLRQVVNTEAFF
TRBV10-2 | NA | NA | CASRGGPVYEQYF
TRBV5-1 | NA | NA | CASSLGSRGKLFF
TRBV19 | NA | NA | CASSIGEIADTQYF
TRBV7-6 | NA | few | CASSKTLEEYNSPLHF
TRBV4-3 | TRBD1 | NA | CASSQTGATEAFF
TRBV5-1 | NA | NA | CASSLNQGYEQYF
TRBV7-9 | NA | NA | CASSPWAGKFYEQYF
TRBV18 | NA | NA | CASSPLGGNTEAFF